Below, one TCR beta chain is given with its context. Adults between about 18 and 95 years of age took part from 20 to 25 US areas. Trimming stripped 1 base from V and 5 bases from J, with 14 bases between. The CDR3 contains 15 residues. Germline V gives CDR1 SGHTA, CDR2 FQGTGA. Under the authors' procedure: By means of reference gene primer amplification, nucleated cell counts were estimated. Some clones are missing from TCRdb's copy, which holds only in-frame ones; the method was immunoSEQ multiplex PCR. That table furnishes V, J and clone size, whereas the DNA furnished D and trimming. This table has approximately 200,000 clones, 85% to 90% appearing once. This sample stems from a study of blood T cell repertoires in COVID-19. About the study: Acute and convalescent COVID-19 samples came from the United States, Italy and Spain.

This TCR was recovered from a woman aged 18-35 years in a cohort exposed to, infected with or recovered from COVID-19 (not recorded which). Sequencing used PBMCs or T cells enriched from blood (not recorded which). This rearrangement joins TRBV7-3 to TRBJ2-5; the D gene is possibly TRBD1 (5 bases). In DNA, the CDR3 is TGTGCCAGCAGCTTAAGGCAGGGTCGGGCGGAGACCCAGTACTTC. It codes for CASSLRQGRAETQYF.